The 9 T cell receptor beta chains below all came from one sample that was sequenced in a study of beta chain features in type 1 diabetes. Sequenced material consisted of expressed TCRB transcripts (all of the isolated RNA was reverse transcribed). The repertoire was sequenced with immunoSEQ multiplex PCR; TCRdb's copy has only in-frame clones and lacks some. The table lists under 450,000 clones, about 15% of them singletons. Sequenced input: naive CD4+ T cells from blood. These receptor sequences come from a man under 40 in good health.

This clone has only a few counts. This chain uses TRBV5-1 with TRBJ1-2; a possible D gene is TRBD1 (5 bases). The V and J ends lost 0 bases and 4 bases respectively, with 10 bases between them. CDR3 length: 14 residues. Per germline, CDR1 SGHRS and CDR2 YFSETQ. The CDR3 nucleotides read TGCGCCAGCAGCTTGGATCGGGACCTCTATGGCTACACCTTC. Its protein product is CASSLDRDLYGYTF.

The chain links TRBV28 to TRBJ2-2; maybe TRBD2 (6 bases). CDR1 MDHEN and CDR2 SYDVKM come from the germline V gene. The CDR3 is made up of 15 amino acids. Trimming pared 1 base from V and 6 bases from J, leaving 12 bases between. In DNA form, the CDR3 reads TGTGCCAGCAGTTTATCCGGGAGAAGGGCCGGGGAGCTGTTTTTT. This codes for CASSLSGRRAGELFF.

In this sample, this clone turned up a few times. CDR3 DNA: TGTGCCAGCAGGTACCGGGACAGGGGTGCAGATACGCAGTATTTT. It translates to CASRYRDRGADTQYF. This chain joins TRBV5-4 and TRBJ2-3, with 10 bases identical to TRBD1. The trim removed 5 bases at V and 4 bases at J, leaving 7 bases unmatched. The CDR3 extends over 15 amino acids. Germline-derived CDR1 and CDR2 are SGHNT and YYREEE (reference sequence). The full variable domain, completed using reference TRBV5-4 and TRBJ2-3, is ETGVTQSPTHLIKTRGQQVTLRCSSQSGHNTVSWYQQALGQGPQFIFQYYREEENGRGNFPPRFSGLQFPNYSSELNVNALELDDSALYLCASRYRDRGADTQYFGPGTRLTVL.

The chain is built from TRBV7-2 and TRBJ2-5, with 9 bases that match TRBD2. CDR3 length equals 18 residues. The germline gives CDR1 SGHTA, CDR2 FQGNSA. The V segment lost 1 base and the J segment 4 bases; nucleotides outside the gene matches: 13. CDR3 sequence: CASSLGAPIAGAAETQYF. The CDR3 DNA reads as TGTGCCAGCAGCTTAGGTGCCCCTATAGCGGGGGCGGCAGAGACCCAGTACTTC.

The chain joins TRBV7-8 to TRBJ2-7; D is possibly TRBD1 (6 bases). The CDR3 is made up of 15 amino acids. The germline CDR1 and CDR2 sequences are SGHVS and FQNEAQ. V was pared by 0 bases and J by 3 bases, with 12 bases between. The CDR3 region is CASSLAGAGNYEQYV. The CDR3 nucleotides read TGTGCCAGCAGCTTAGCGGGGGCAGGCAACTACGAGCAGTACGTC.

The chain uses TRBV7-2 and TRBJ2-7, with TRBD2 as a possible D gene (6 bases). V lost 1 base, J lost 0 bases, and 13 bases lay in between. CDR1 SGHTA and CDR2 FQGNSA come from the germline V gene. The CDR3 sequence is 16 residues long. CDR3 in amino acids: CASSLVGGADSYEQYF. CDR3 DNA: TGTGCCAGCAGCTTAGTAGGCGGGGCCGACTCCTACGAGCAGTACTTC.

The chain couples TRBV27 to TRBJ2-1; the D call may be TRBD1 or TRBD2 (6 bases each). V was trimmed by 1 base and J by 7 bases, leaving 17 bases between them. Germline CDR1 is MNHEY and CDR2 is SMNVEV (reference sequence). The CDR3 is 16 amino acids. The chain's CDR3 is CASSLLGGGIGNEQFF. The DNA for the CDR3 is TGTGCCAGCAGTTTATTGGGGGGCGGGATTGGGAATGAGCAGTTCTTC.

The chain recombines TRBV7-9 with TRBJ2-2; D ambiguous. Trimming left V 5 bases short and J 6 bases short, with 7 bases between. The CDR3 is 12 residues long. CDR1 SEHNR and CDR2 FQNEAQ come from the germline V gene (reference sequence). CDR3 DNA sequence: TGTGCCAGCAGCCCTAGACCCGGGGAGCTGTTTTTT. Its protein is CASSPRPGELFF.

This clone was counted a few times. The V and J genes are TRBV9 and TRBJ2-5; D is perhaps TRBD2 (6 bases). V was clipped by 3 bases and J by 4 bases, with 13 bases between them. The CDR3 spans 14 residues. In germline, CDR1 is SGDLS, CDR2 YYNGEE. The CDR3 protein is CASSDYRRGETQYF. The CDR3 DNA follows: TGTGCCAGCAGCGATTACAGGAGGGGAGAGACCCAGTACTTC.